The entry that follows covers one T cell receptor (beta chain) sequence. This entry comes from a study of T cell changes during pregnancy in multiple sclerosis. Some clones are missing from TCRdb's copy, which holds only in-frame ones; the method was immunoSEQ multiplex PCR. Of around 60,000 clones in the sample, more than 80% were seen once. Trimming at V came to 5 bases and at J to 10 bases, leaving 14 bases not matched to a gene. Per the germline V gene, CDR1 is SGHTA and CDR2 is FQGTGA. CDR3 length: 15 residues. The source of this sequence is a female donor in good health, enrolled as a control in a pregnancy study. The rearrangement uses TRBV7-3 and TRBJ2-1, with 7 positions matching TRBD1. Specimen: CD4+ T cells from peripheral blood mononuclear cells, collected after pregnancy. In nucleotides, the CDR3 is TGTGCCAGCAGCACCCGACAGGGACCTAGAGTGGAGCAGTTCTTC. This sequence encodes CASSTRQGPRVEQFF.